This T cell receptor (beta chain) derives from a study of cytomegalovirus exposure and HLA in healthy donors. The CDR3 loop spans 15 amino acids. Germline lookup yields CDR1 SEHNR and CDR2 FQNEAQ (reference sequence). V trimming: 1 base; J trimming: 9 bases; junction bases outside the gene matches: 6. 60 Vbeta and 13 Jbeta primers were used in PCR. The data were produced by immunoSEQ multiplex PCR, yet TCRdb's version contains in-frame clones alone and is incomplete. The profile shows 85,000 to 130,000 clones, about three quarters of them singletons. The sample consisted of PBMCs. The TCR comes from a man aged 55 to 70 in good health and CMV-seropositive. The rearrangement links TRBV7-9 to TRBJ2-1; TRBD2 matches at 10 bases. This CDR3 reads CASSLGSSGGAEQFF. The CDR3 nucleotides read TGTGCCAGCAGCTTAGGGTCTAGCGGGGGAGCTGAGCAGTTCTTC.